What follows describes a single TCR beta chain. The target of this receptor is not known. Per-nucleotide qualities are absent, and no much larger clonotype sits a single base away. This record comes from a study of blood T cell repertoires in COVID-19 (dated by TCRdb to 2018 to 2020). About the investigation overall: Collaborator samples came from the United States, Italy and Spain and covered acute and convalescent phases of COVID-19. Samples came from the ongoing ImmuneRACE study (first 160 participants) plus 1,254 subjects from 6 global collaborators. Where HLA class I and class II types were available, the types were taken from metadata supplied by the sample provider, not from assay-based typing. Sample metadata almost always included a de-identified subject ID, COVID-19 status, age in years and sex. The material from the prospective study consisted of cDNA or gDNA derived from T cells, B-cell-depleted T cells, or PBMCs. The repertoires were released in a freely available public database intended as a resource for research on the immune response to SARS-CoV-2. The dataset comprised deeply sampled blood TCRbeta repertoires from subjects exposed to, actively infected with, or recovered from COVID-19. Here is what the overall study found, with its caveats: Clinical and demographic metadata were provided uncurated, with the amount varying by source and participant.

The immunoSEQ Assay, a bias-controlled multiplex PCR, was used to amplify TCRbeta CDR3 regions from genomic DNA. The original pipeline was this. Nucleated cell counts per sample were estimated from amplification of reference gene primers within the assay. To quantify the absolute abundance of each unique TCRbeta CDR3 rearrangement, sequence reads were collapsed and filtered. For each sample, productive Simpson clonality was calculated as the square root of Simpson's diversity index across productive rearrangements. TCRdb provides this immuneACCESS table in a form limited to in-frame rearrangements. Some clones are lacking; in checked studies, under half of them reflect an unresolved V gene, and why the rest are absent is not known. That table supplies the V and J calls and clone size; D and trimming were determined from the DNA. The sample table holds hundreds of thousands of clones, of which approximately 85% were seen once. The ten largest clones capture less than 6.5% of the sample.

Germline trimming amounts to 8 bases on V and 5 bases on J, with 3 as the count of junction bases outside the gene matches. From the germline V gene (reference sequence), CDR1 is LNHNV and CDR2 is YYDKDF. Spanning cysteine to phenylalanine, the CDR3 consists of 13 amino acids. The read is trimmed to its CDR3 DNA, 39 bases read in frame from base 1. In Seattle, one collaborating source enrolled patients while the infection was active and tracked those patients longitudinally over the course of disease. Whole blood was collected in K2EDTA tubes by collaborating institutions according to the institutions' own protocols. For TCRbeta analysis, collaborator samples were shipped as frozen whole blood, as isolated PBMCs, or as DNA extracted from either sample type.

This TCR derives from a man in his forties or fifties with COVID-19, enrolled during active disease. Sample: peripheral blood. The chain employs TRBV15 and TRBJ1-4; the central 9 bases match TRBD1. The nucleotide sequence reads TGTGCCACCCTGGACAGGGGCAATGAAAAACTGTTTTTT. Its protein reads: CATLDRGNEKLFF. Beyond the CDR3, the reference TRBV15 and TRBJ1-4 genes provide the residues; the full variable domain reads: DAMVIQNPRYQVTQFGKPVTLSCSQTLNHNVMYWYQQKSSQAPKLLFHYYDKDFNNEADTPDNFQSRRPNTSFCFLDIRSPGLGDTAMYLCATLDRGNEKLFFGSGTQLSVL.